The 17 T cell receptor beta chains presented below share a single source sample, sequenced in a study of beta chain features in type 1 diabetes. Study-level results: Shortening of TCRB CDR3s, moderate but significant, appeared in all four CD4+ subsets of Type 1 diabetes patients.

All of the isolated RNA was reverse transcribed, so expressed TCRB transcripts were sequenced. Libraries were prepared by immunoSEQ multiplex PCR; TCRdb keeps only in-frame clonotypes and omits some of them. The table records 280,000 or so clones, roughly 15% of them present only once. These receptors' antigens are unknown. Source material: naive CD4+ T cells from blood. These receptors were collected from a man between 18 and 29 years old with type 1 diabetes.

The table lists this clone with a few counts. V gene TRBV9 combines with J gene TRBJ2-1; weak D call: TRBD2 (6 bases). Germline CDR1 and CDR2: SGDLS and YYNGEE. The CDR3 is made up of 16 amino acids. V lost 0 bases and J 1 base, leaving 11 bases between the germline ends. CDR3 loop: CASSVVWGRSYNEQFF. The CDR3 DNA follows: TGTGCCAGCAGCGTAGTGTGGGGGAGGTCCTACAATGAGCAGTTCTTC.

The V gene is TRBV5-1, the J gene TRBJ1-1, with TRBD1 as a possible D gene (6 bases). The CDR3 is made up of 14 amino acids. V lost 0 bases and J lost 2, with 8 bases in between. Germline-derived CDR1 and CDR2 are SGHRS and YFSETQ. The CDR3 nucleotides read TGCGCCAGCAGCTTGGGGACAGTTAACACTGAAGCTTTCTTT. As protein: CASSLGTVNTEAFF. The full variable domain, completed using reference TRBV5-1 and TRBJ1-1, is KAGVTQTPRYLIKTRGQQVTLSCSPISGHRSVSWYQQTPGQGLQFLFEYFSETQRNKGNFPGRFSGRQFSNSRSEMNVSTLELGDSALYLCASSLGTVNTEAFFGQGTRLTVV.

CDR3 in amino acids: CASSYSSGSGNTIYF. In nucleotides, the CDR3 is TGTGCCAGCAGTTACTCGTCGGGGTCTGGAAACACCATATATTTT. The chain combines TRBV6-6 with TRBJ1-3; D is unresolved. Germline V gene sequence: CDR1 MNHNY, CDR2 SVGAGI (reference sequence). The CDR3 length is 15 residues. V lost 0 bases to trimming and J lost 1 base, with 7 bases between them.

The CDR3 DNA is TGTGCCAGCTCACCGGTTCGGGGGAAGGAGCAGTACTTC. Its translation is CASSPVRGKEQYF. The chain recombines TRBV18 with TRBJ2-7, with a tentative D call TRBD2 (6 bases). Germline CDR1 and CDR2: KGHSH and LQKENI. Between the trimmed V and J ends, which lost 3 bases and 7 bases, there was a span of 13 bases. There are 13 residues in the CDR3.

This clone was counted a few times. The rearrangement uses TRBV5-1 and TRBJ2-3, with 13 bases lining up with TRBD2. The CDR3 runs to 16 residues. Trimming at V came to 4 bases and at J to 1 base, leaving 3 bases not matched to a gene. Germline V gene sequence: CDR1 SGHRS, CDR2 YFSETQ. CDR3 residues: CASSPLAGGRTDTQYF. CDR3 nucleotides: TGCGCCAGCAGCCCACTAGCGGGGGGGCGCACAGATACGCAGTATTTT. The complete variable domain, with remaining parts taken from reference TRBV5-1 and TRBJ2-3, reads KAGVTQTPRYLIKTRGQQVTLSCSPISGHRSVSWYQQTPGQGLQFLFEYFSETQRNKGNFPGRFSGRQFSNSRSEMNVSTLELGDSALYLCASSPLAGGRTDTQYFGPGTRLTVL.

The V call is TRBV5-1, the J call TRBJ2-1, with 7 bases matching TRBD1. The length of the CDR3 is 14 residues. After removal of 0 bases from V and 7 bases from J, the junction contained 4 bases not matched to a gene. Germline-derived CDR1 and CDR2 are SGHRS and YFSETQ. CDR3 amino acids: CASSLETGKNEQFF. The DNA for the CDR3 is TGCGCCAGCAGCTTGGAGACAGGGAAGAATGAGCAGTTCTTC.

In this sample, this clone turned up a few times. The V and J genes are TRBV5-1 and TRBJ1-1, with D hard to call. CDR3 length equals 14 residues. Trimming took 4 bases from V and 1 from J, leaving 11 bases between them. CDR1 SGHRS and CDR2 YFSETQ come from the germline V gene. CDR3 region: CASSPVEGNTEAFF. DNA for the CDR3: TGCGCCAGCAGCCCCGTTGAGGGGAACACTGAAGCTTTCTTT.

V gene TRBV9 combines with J gene TRBJ2-1; 12 bases are shared with TRBD2. The CDR3 extends over 14 amino acids. Unmatched junction bases numbered 6, after V lost 4 bases and J lost 10 bases. Germline V CDR1 and CDR2: SGDLS, YYNGEE. The CDR3 DNA reads as TGTGCCAGCAGCCCCGGGACTAGCGGGTCAGAGCAGTTCTTC. Amino acids: CASSPGTSGSEQFF.

The chain combines TRBV29-1 with TRBJ2-7; 8 nucleotides align to TRBD1. Germline trimming cut 7 bases from V and 2 bases from J; bases unmatched to any gene: 16. Germline V gene sequence: CDR1 SQVTM, CDR2 ANQGSEA. The CDR3 totals 16 residues. The CDR3 sequence: CSGMGFSDRAAYEQYF. The CDR3 DNA is TGCAGCGGCATGGGGTTCTCGGACAGGGCCGCCTACGAGCAGTACTTC.

This sequence joins TRBV4-1 and TRBJ2-3; TRBD1 agrees at 11 bases. The CDR3 runs 19 residues. CDR1 and CDR2 (germline): MGHRA, YSYEKL. V lost 3 bases, J lost 4 bases, and 15 bases stayed unmatched. CDR3 region: CASSQSGTGGPIGPDTQYF. In DNA, the CDR3 is TGCGCCAGCAGCCAGTCCGGGACAGGGGGTCCAATTGGTCCAGATACGCAGTATTTT.

J is TRBJ1-5 and V is TRBV4-2; 8 positions agree with TRBD1. Trimming took 1 base from V and 2 from J; bases not matched to a gene: 1. This CDR3 has 15 amino acids. Per the germline V gene, CDR1 is LGHNA and CDR2 is YNFKEQ. In DNA, the CDR3 is TGTGCCAGCAGCCAAGCGGGACAGGGCAATCAGCCCCAGCATTTT. Its translation: CASSQAGQGNQPQHF.

The chain carries TRBV19 and TRBJ2-2; no firm D call. This CDR3 has 14 amino acids. CDR1 and CDR2 (germline): LNHDA, SQIVND (reference sequence). Between the trimmed V and J ends, which lost 7 bases and 0 bases, there was a span of 9 bases. CDR3: CASIHRSNTGELFF. Here the CDR3 DNA reads TGTGCCAGTATCCACAGATCGAACACCGGGGAGCTGTTTTTT.

The rearrangement joins TRBV7-2 to TRBJ2-3, with 8 bases fitting TRBD1. The CDR3 is 14 amino acids. Looked up from germline, CDR1 is SGHTA and CDR2 is FQGNSA. Trimming took 4 bases from V and 3 from J; bases not matched to a gene: 3. This CDR3 is CASSWQGATDTQYF. DNA of the CDR3: TGTGCCAGCAGCTGGCAGGGGGCAACAGATACGCAGTATTTT. Full variable domain (remainder filled in from reference TRBV7-2 and TRBJ2-3): GAGVSQSPSNKVTEKGKDVELRCDPISGHTALYWYRQSLGQGLEFLIYFQGNSAPDKSGLPSDRFSAERTGGSVSTLTIQRTQQEDSAVYLCASSWQGATDTQYFGPGTRLTVL.

This clone has only a few counts. This chain connects TRBV5-4 to TRBJ1-5; 8 bases line up with TRBD1. This CDR3 comprises 15 residues. Unmatched junction bases numbered 7, after V lost 4 bases and J lost 4 bases. Germline V gene sequence: CDR1 SGHNT, CDR2 YYREEE (reference sequence). CDR3 sequence (DNA): TGTGCCAGCAGCCCTGGACAGGGCCGTAATCAGCCCCAGCATTTT. It is translated as CASSPGQGRNQPQHF.

V usage is TRBV30 and J usage is TRBJ1-5; D is unclear. The CDR3 consists of 14 residues. Trimming removed 3 bases from V and 9 bases from J, with 18 bases in between. Germline CDR1 and CDR2: GTSNPN and SVGIG (reference sequence). As DNA, the CDR3 is TGTGCCTGGAGCGCGCGGGGAATCTGGTGGCCCCAGCATTTT. Translated, it gives CAWSARGIWWPQHF. The whole variable domain, filled in from reference TRBV30 and TRBJ1-5, reads SQTIHQWPATLVQPVGSPLSLECTVEGTSNPNLYWYRQAAGRGLQLLFYSVGIGQISSEVPQNLSASRPQDRQFILSSKKLLLSDSGFYLCAWSARGIWWPQHFGDGTRLSIL.

In DNA, the CDR3 is TGTGCCAGCAGCCAACAGGGAAACACTGAAGCTTTCTTT. This sequence encodes CASSQQGNTEAFF. The V call is TRBV28, the J call TRBJ1-1; tentatively, D is TRBD1 (6 bases). This CDR3 has 13 residues. Trimming stripped 6 bases from V and 2 bases from J, with 10 bases between. CDR1 and CDR2 (germline): MDHEN, SYDVKM. Variable domain in full (rest from reference TRBV28 and TRBJ1-1): DVKVTQSSRYLVKRTGEKVFLECVQDMDHENMFWYRQDPGLGLRLIYFSYDVKMKEKGDIPEGYSVSREKKERFSLILESASTNQTSMYLCASSQQGNTEAFFGQGTRLTVV.

This clone was observed a few times. The chain links TRBV11-2 to TRBJ2-5, with 9 bases matching TRBD1. V was clipped by 4 bases and J by 2 bases; unmatched bases: 5. This CDR3 is built from 15 residues. Germline V CDR1 and CDR2: SGHAT, FQNNGV. The CDR3 DNA is TGTGCCAGCAGCTACCGGACAGGGGATCAAGAGACCCAGTACTTC. It encodes CASSYRTGDQETQYF. The full variable domain, with the rest looked up from reference TRBV11-2 and TRBJ2-5, is EAGVAQSPRYKIIEKRQSVAFWCNPISGHATLYWYQQILGQGPKLLIQFQNNGVVDDSQLPKDRFSAERLKGVDSTLKIQPAKLEDSAVYLCASSYRTGDQETQYFGPGTRLLVL.